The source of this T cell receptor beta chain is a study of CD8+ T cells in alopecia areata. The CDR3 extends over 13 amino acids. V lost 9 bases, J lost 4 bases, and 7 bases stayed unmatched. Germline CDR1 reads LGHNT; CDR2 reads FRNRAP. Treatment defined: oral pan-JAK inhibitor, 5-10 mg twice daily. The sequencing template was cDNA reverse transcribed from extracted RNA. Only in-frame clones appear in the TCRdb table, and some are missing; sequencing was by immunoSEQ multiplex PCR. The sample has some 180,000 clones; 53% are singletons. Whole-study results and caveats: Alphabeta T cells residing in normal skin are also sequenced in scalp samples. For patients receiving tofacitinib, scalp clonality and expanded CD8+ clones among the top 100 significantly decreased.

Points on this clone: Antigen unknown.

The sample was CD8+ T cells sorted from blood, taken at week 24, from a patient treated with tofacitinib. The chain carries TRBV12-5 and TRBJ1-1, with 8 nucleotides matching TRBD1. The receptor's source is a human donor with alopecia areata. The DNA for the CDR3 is TGTGCTAGCCCAGACAGGGGCGGCACTGAAGCTTTCTTT. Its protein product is CASPDRGGTEAFF. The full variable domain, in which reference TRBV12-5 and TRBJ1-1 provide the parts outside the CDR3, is DARVTQTPRHKVTEMGQEVTMRCQPILGHNTVFWYRQTMMQGLELLAYFRNRAPLDDSGMPKDRFSAEMPDATLATLKIQPSEPRDSAVYFCASPDRGGTEAFFGQGTRLTVV.